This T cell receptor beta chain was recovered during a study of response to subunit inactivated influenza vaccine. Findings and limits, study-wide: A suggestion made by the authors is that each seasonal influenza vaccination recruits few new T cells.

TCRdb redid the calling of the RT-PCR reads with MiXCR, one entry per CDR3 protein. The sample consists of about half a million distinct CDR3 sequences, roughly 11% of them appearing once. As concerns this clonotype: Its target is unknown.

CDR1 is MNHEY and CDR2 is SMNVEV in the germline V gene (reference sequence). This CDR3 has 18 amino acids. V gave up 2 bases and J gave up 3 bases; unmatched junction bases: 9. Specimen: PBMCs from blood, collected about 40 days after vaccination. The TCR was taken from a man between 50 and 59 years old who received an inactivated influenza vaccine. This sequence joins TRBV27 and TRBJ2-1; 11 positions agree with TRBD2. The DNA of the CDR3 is TGTGCCAGCAGTTTAAGGCTAGCGGGAGGACTCTTCTACAATGAGCAGTTCTTC. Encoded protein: CASSLRLAGGLFYNEQFF.